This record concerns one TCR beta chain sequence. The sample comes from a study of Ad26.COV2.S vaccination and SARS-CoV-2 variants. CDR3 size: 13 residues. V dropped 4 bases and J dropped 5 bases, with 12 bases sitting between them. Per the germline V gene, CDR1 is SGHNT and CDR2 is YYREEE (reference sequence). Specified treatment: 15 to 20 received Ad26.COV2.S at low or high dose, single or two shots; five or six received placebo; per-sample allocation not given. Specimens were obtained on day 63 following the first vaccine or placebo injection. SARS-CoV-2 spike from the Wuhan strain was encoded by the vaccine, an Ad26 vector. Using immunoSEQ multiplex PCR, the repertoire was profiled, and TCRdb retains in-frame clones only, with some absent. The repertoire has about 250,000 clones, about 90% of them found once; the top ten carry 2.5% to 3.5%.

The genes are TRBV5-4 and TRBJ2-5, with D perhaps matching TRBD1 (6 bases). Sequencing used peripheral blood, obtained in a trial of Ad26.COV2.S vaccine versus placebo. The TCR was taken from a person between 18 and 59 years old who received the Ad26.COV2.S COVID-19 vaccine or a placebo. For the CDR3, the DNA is TGTGCCAGCAGCATACAGGGAACCGAGACCCAGTACTTC. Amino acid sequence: CASSIQGTETQYF.